Presented here are 14 T cell receptor beta chains from one specimen sequenced in a study of vaccination and CD4 T cells after COVID-19. For these TCRs, the target antigens are not known. Documented treatment: roughly 11-day PBMC culture with coronavirus spike peptide pools or control peptides (ViraFEST assay). Scientists ran DNA taken from cultured CD4+ T cells through the Oncomine TCR Beta short-read assay for sequencing. MiXCR was run by TCRdb on the PCR reads, yielding one entry per CDR3 protein. The repertoire holds roughly 20,000 distinct CDR3 sequences, approximately 52% seen once, with approximately 9.9% in the top ten. Material for sequencing was CD4+ T cells from blood, cultured in vitro. Receptors were obtained from a human donor who had recovered from COVID-19.

This clonotype was seen just once. V is TRBV14 and J is TRBJ1-2; D is ambiguous. Per germline, CDR1 SGHDN and CDR2 FVKESK. The CDR3 has 13 residues. Trimming took 1 base from V and 0 from J, leaving 3 bases between them. CDR3 sequence reads: CASSQGANYGYTF. The CDR3 DNA sequence: TGTGCCAGCAGCCAAGGAGCTAACTATGGCTACACCTTC.

This chain uses TRBV14 with TRBJ2-2; 9 nucleotides line up with TRBD1. Looked up from germline, CDR1 is SGHDN and CDR2 is FVKESK. V lost 4 bases to trimming and J lost 3 bases; unmatched junction nucleotides: 6. This CDR3 spans 16 amino acids. CDR3 residues: CASSPPGTGHTGELFF. DNA of the CDR3: TGTGCCAGCAGCCCACCCGGGACAGGGCACACCGGGGAGCTGTTTTTT.

The CDR3: CASIPRGRTGELFF. Here the CDR3 DNA reads TGTGCCAGCATTCCTCGGGGTCGCACCGGGGAGCTGTTTTTT. V is TRBV6-1 and J is TRBJ2-2; D may be TRBD2 (5 bases). V lost 7 bases and J lost 4, with 13 bases in between. The CDR3 has 14 amino acids. Germline values: CDR1 MNHNS, CDR2 SASEGT.

The gene calls are TRBV11-3 and TRBJ2-5; possible D gene TRBD2, 6 bases. The CDR3 contains 14 residues. The V and J ends lost 7 bases and 5 bases respectively, with 17 bases between them. CDR1 SGHNT and CDR2 YENEEA come from the germline V gene. The CDR3 bases are TGTGCCAGCACCATTTATGGGGCGGGGGAGACCCAGTACTTC. As protein: CASTIYGAGETQYF.

The chain has TRBV6-1 and TRBJ2-1; D is possibly TRBD2 (6 bases). Between the trimmed V and J ends, which lost 7 bases and 5 bases, there was a span of 15 bases. The CDR3 extends over 14 amino acids. Germline loops: CDR1 MNHNS, CDR2 SASEGT. DNA for the CDR3: TGTGCCAGCAAAGGACTACGAACGAACAATGAGCAGTTCTTC. It is translated as CASKGLRTNNEQFF.

This clonotype was observed once. The chain employs TRBV19 and TRBJ2-1; TRBD2 matches 14 bases. Germline CDR1 LNHDA, CDR2 SQIVND (reference sequence). V lost 5 bases to trimming and J lost 8 bases; unmatched junction nucleotides: 8. This CDR3 is built from 16 residues. The CDR3 nucleotides are TGTGCCAGTAGTCGGACTAGCGGGGGGTTTGTCTATGAGCAGTTCTTC. Its translation is CASSRTSGGFVYEQFF. Looking up the rest from reference TRBV19 and TRBJ2-1 gives the full variable domain: DGGITQSPKYLFRKEGQNVTLSCEQNLNHDAMYWYRQDPGQGLRLIYYSQIVNDFQKGDIAEGYSVSREKKESFPLTVTSAQKNPTAFYLCASSRTSGGFVYEQFFGPGTRLTVL.

This clonotype was found a few times. The V gene is TRBV20-1, the J gene TRBJ2-3; D is unclear. From germline, CDR1 is DFQATT and CDR2 SNEGSKA (reference sequence). The CDR3 length is 16 residues. Trimming left V 0 bases short and J 0 bases short, with 13 bases between. CDR3 in amino acids: CSARDPGRTSTDTQYF. The CDR3 DNA reads as TGCAGTGCTAGAGATCCCGGACGTACTAGCACAGATACGCAGTATTTT.

This chain joins TRBV2 and TRBJ1-6; perhaps TRBD1 as D (6 bases). Per germline, CDR1 SNHLY and CDR2 FYNNEI. Trimming left V 5 bases short and J 5 bases short, with 13 bases between. The length of the CDR3 is 15 residues. CDR3 region: CASSYRERDNSPLHF. The CDR3 DNA reads as TGTGCCAGCAGTTACAGGGAGCGAGATAATTCACCCCTCCACTTT.

The rearrangement links TRBV20-1 to TRBJ1-3; perhaps TRBD1 as D (5 bases). Germline CDR1 and CDR2: DFQATT and SNEGSKA (reference sequence). The CDR3 spans 15 residues. Between the trimmed V and J ends, which lost 0 bases and 4 bases, there was a span of 13 bases. CDR3 bases: TGCAGTGCTAGAGACTCCACCGGGGGAGGAAACACCATATATTTT. This gives the protein CSARDSTGGGNTIYF.

J is TRBJ2-1 and V is TRBV6-1; no clear D gene. In germline, CDR1 is MNHNS, CDR2 SASEGT. The CDR3 has 15 residues. The V end lost 8 bases, the J end lost 6 bases, and 20 bases lay between the germline ends. The CDR3 sequence: CASAAANVLGNEQFF. For the CDR3, the DNA is TGTGCCAGCGCGGCGGCAAACGTTCTCGGCAATGAGCAGTTCTTC.

The rearrangement links TRBV29-1 to TRBJ1-1, with D possibly TRBD1 on 5 matching bases. The V end was cut by 4 bases, the J end by 3 bases, with 15 bases between. The length of the CDR3 is 14 residues. CDR1 is SQVTM and CDR2 is ANQGSEA in the germline V gene. CDR3 sequence (DNA): TGCAGCGTTGCCGGGACCTTTTTCGACACTGAAGCTTTCTTT. Translating gives CSVAGTFFDTEAFF.

The CDR3 nucleotides are TGTGCCAGCACCGATGGGGTCACGGGGGCGGTCTACGAGCAGTACTTC. Translation gives CASTDGVTGAVYEQYF. V is TRBV28 and J is TRBJ2-7; D is perhaps TRBD1 or TRBD2 (6 bases each). V dropped 7 bases and J dropped 3 bases, with 22 bases sitting between them. In germline, CDR1 is MDHEN, CDR2 SYDVKM. The CDR3 consists of 16 residues.

The gene calls are TRBV18 and TRBJ1-2; D gene unclear. Germline CDR1 KGHSH, CDR2 LQKENI. The V end was cut by 3 bases, the J end by 14 bases, with 13 bases between. The CDR3 runs 11 residues. The CDR3 nucleotides are TGTGCCAGCTCACCGGGCAAGCTGATTACCTTC. Encoded protein: CASSPGKLITF.

The CDR3 DNA is TGTGCCAGCAGCTTACAAGCGGCGGGAAGGTCCTACAATGAGCAGTTCTTC. The encoded protein is CASSLQAAGRSYNEQFF. The J gene is TRBJ2-1, the V gene TRBV7-8; D is possibly TRBD2 (6 bases). CDR1 is SGHVS and CDR2 is FQNEAQ in the germline V gene. V gave up 2 bases and J gave up 1 base, with 15 bases separating them. CDR3 length: 17 residues.